Presented here are 19 T cell receptor beta chains from one specimen sequenced in a study of T cell repertoires in cytomegalovirus infection. No antigen has been identified for these receptors. One entry per CDR3 protein results from TCRdb running MiXCR on the reads. The sample holds 250,000 to 400,000 distinct CDR3 sequences; approximately 25% are singletons and the top ten take more than 10%. Specimen: cultured PBMCs, collected from culture after CMV antigen stimulation. The origin of the receptors is a human donor in good health (CMV status not recorded). Some clones in this sample may be carry-over from other donors' samples.

The chain couples TRBV7-8 to TRBJ1-6, with D tentatively TRBD1 (5 bases). CDR3 length equals 18 residues. The V end lost 5 bases, the J end lost 8 bases, and 25 bases lay between the germline ends. In germline, CDR1 is SGHVS, CDR2 FQNEAQ. The DNA of the CDR3 is TGTGCCAGCAGCCCATTCGGGCGTTGGTCGGCCAGGGATTCACCCCTCCACTTT. It specifies CASSPFGRWSARDSPLHF.

The chain joins TRBV27 to TRBJ2-1, with TRBD2 matching 12 bases. V was pared by 3 bases and J by 7 bases, with 7 bases of the junction left unmatched. The CDR3 consists of 16 residues. Per the germline V gene, CDR1 is MNHEY and CDR2 is SMNVEV (reference sequence). CDR3 nucleotides: TGTGCCAGCAGTTTGACTAGCGGGAGATCGGGTAATGAGCAGTTCTTC. It encodes CASSLTSGRSGNEQFF.

The V gene is TRBV19, the J gene TRBJ1-1, with D possibly matching TRBD1 (5 bases). Trimming shortened V by 4 bases and J by 0 bases, and 15 bases separated the two germline ends. The CDR3 covers 16 residues. Germline V gene data show CDR1 as LNHDA and CDR2 as SQIVND (reference sequence). CDR3 sequence reads: CASSRSGRNMNTEAFF. In DNA, the CDR3 is TGTGCCAGTAGTAGATCGGGACGGAACATGAACACTGAAGCTTTCTTT.

The chain couples TRBV6-2 or TRBV6-3 to TRBJ2-7, with 8 bases identical to TRBD1. V lost 7 bases, J lost 7 bases, and 9 bases stayed unmatched. The CDR3 covers 13 residues. Germline CDR1 reads MNHEY; CDR2 reads SVGEGT. CDR3 amino acids: CASKPGGTREQYF. As DNA, the CDR3 is TGTGCCAGCAAGCCAGGGGGCACCCGGGAGCAGTACTTC.

The sample holds many counts of this clonotype. The CDR3 sequence: CASSLFREGTEAFF. The CDR3 coding sequence is TGTGCCAGCAGCTTATTTCGGGAGGGGACTGAAGCTTTCTTT. The chain employs TRBV7-2 and TRBJ1-1; D is perhaps TRBD1 (5 bases). Germline V gene data show CDR1 as SGHTA and CDR2 as FQGNSA. This CDR3 spans 14 amino acids. The V and J ends lost 2 bases and 5 bases respectively, with 12 bases between them.

The genes are TRBV11-2 and TRBJ2-4; D might be TRBD1 (7 bases). Per germline, CDR1 SGHAT and CDR2 FQNNGV. The CDR3 has 15 residues. Trimming removed 5 bases from V and 10 bases from J, with 21 bases in between. This chain's CDR3 is CASSRPGTASGIQYF. The CDR3 DNA reads TGTGCCAGCAGCCGCCCCGGGACAGCCAGCGGGATTCAGTACTTC.

This clonotype has more than one count but fewer than ten. J is TRBJ2-1 and V is TRBV7-9, with D perhaps TRBD2 (7 bases). The CDR3 is made up of 15 amino acids. V lost 5 bases to trimming and J lost 2 bases, with 13 bases between them. Germline assignment: CDR1 SEHNR and CDR2 FQNEAQ (reference sequence). The CDR3 DNA is TGTGCCAGCAGCCAGCAAGGGGGGGCCTACAATGAGCAGTTCTTC. It yields the protein CASSQQGGAYNEQFF.

The chain employs TRBV6-5 and TRBJ2-2; D is uncertain. Per germline, CDR1 MNHEY and CDR2 SVGAGI. With 7 bases removed from V and 0 bases from J, the gap between germline ends came to 9 bases. The length of the CDR3 is 14 residues. The CDR3 bases are TGTGCCAGCACTGTAGTGGCGAACACCGGGGAGCTGTTTTTT. The encoded protein is CASTVVANTGELFF.

The chain couples TRBV11-2 to TRBJ1-3, with D uncertain. V shed 5 bases and J shed 2 bases, with 7 bases lying between them. CDR1 and CDR2 (germline): SGHAT, FQNNGV. The CDR3 has 13 residues. CDR3 protein: CASSLPPGNTIYF. CDR3 DNA sequence: TGTGCCAGCAGCCTCCCCCCTGGAAACACCATATATTTT. Together with reference TRBV11-2 and TRBJ1-3, the CDR3 gives the full variable domain: EAGVAQSPRYKIIEKRQSVAFWCNPISGHATLYWYQQILGQGPKLLIQFQNNGVVDDSQLPKDRFSAERLKGVDSTLKIQPAKLEDSAVYLCASSLPPGNTIYFGEGSWLTVV.

This clonotype was observed at least ten times. Here the CDR3 DNA reads TGTGCCAGTAGTAGCACCAACAGGGGAAAAGCTTTCTTT. This translates into CASSSTNRGKAFF. The J gene is TRBJ1-1, the V gene TRBV19; 7 bases agree with TRBD1. The V gene end was trimmed by 4 bases and the J gene end by 9 bases; junction bases not matched to a gene: 8. The CDR3 runs 13 residues. The germline V gene has CDR1 LNHDA and CDR2 SQIVND (reference sequence).

This clonotype was observed many times. This sequence joins TRBV18 and TRBJ2-5, with unresolved D. V was clipped by 6 bases and J by 0 bases, with 8 bases between them. Germline CDR1 is KGHSH and CDR2 is LQKENI. This CDR3 has 13 residues. CDR3 DNA: TGTGCCAGCTCCCCCGGCCACCAAGAGACCCAGTACTTC. Its translation is CASSPGHQETQYF. Full variable domain (missing parts from reference TRBV18 and TRBJ2-5): NAGVMQNPRHLVRRRGQEARLRCSPMKGHSHVYWYRQLPEEGLKFMVYLQKENIIDESGMPKERFSAEFPKEGPSILRIQQVVRGDSAAYFCASSPGHQETQYFGPGTRLLVL.

V and J are TRBV15 and TRBJ2-7; the match to TRBD2 covers 10 bases. Trimming cost V 3 bases and J 4 bases; bases outside gene matches: 3. Germline V CDR1 and CDR2: LNHNV, YYDKDF (reference sequence). The length of the CDR3 is 14 residues. CDR3 sequence (DNA): TGTGCCACCAGCAGGCAGACTAGCGGGTACGAGCAGTACTTC. Amino acids: CATSRQTSGYEQYF.

This clonotype was detected ten times or more. V usage is TRBV13 and J usage is TRBJ2-7; TRBD2 agrees at 12 bases. Germline trimming cut 6 bases from V and 2 bases from J; bases unmatched to any gene: 14. This CDR3 is 18 amino acids long. Looked up from germline, CDR1 is PRHDT and CDR2 is FYEKMQ (reference sequence). CDR3 protein: CASSRGGLAGGRTYEQYV. The CDR3, as DNA: TGTGCCAGCAGTCGAGGAGGTCTAGCGGGAGGGAGAACCTACGAGCAGTACGTC.

The chain has TRBV29-1 and TRBJ2-4; no firm D call. The CDR3 is made up of 16 amino acids. V shed 5 bases and J shed 0 bases, with 17 bases lying between them. CDR1 SQVTM and CDR2 ANQGSEA come from the germline V gene. DNA of the CDR3: TGCAGCGTTATACGAGCCCATCCATCAGCCAAAAACATTCAGTACTTC. It yields the protein CSVIRAHPSAKNIQYF.

This clonotype was counted a few times. The chain has TRBV19 and TRBJ2-7; 8 positions agree with TRBD2. Germline-derived CDR1 and CDR2 are LNHDA and SQIVND (reference sequence). Trimming took 3 bases from V and 6 from J; bases not matched to a gene: 4. The CDR3 extends over 13 amino acids. The CDR3 here is CASSMRAGVEQYV. In DNA, the CDR3 is TGTGCCAGTAGTATGAGAGCGGGAGTCGAGCAGTACGTC.

The V call is TRBV12-3 or TRBV12-4, the J call TRBJ2-1; TRBD2 matches at 7 bases. V trimming: 6 bases; J trimming: 8 bases; junction bases outside the gene matches: 10. CDR3 size: 14 residues. CDR3 amino acids: CASRAGTMVDEQFF. The DNA of the CDR3 is TGTGCCAGCAGGGCCGGGACTATGGTCGATGAGCAGTTCTTC.

V and J are TRBV11-2 and TRBJ2-5, with 12 bases that match TRBD2. The CDR3 has 15 amino acids. Germline V CDR1 and CDR2: SGHAT, FQNNGV. The trim removed 3 bases at V and 4 bases at J, leaving 3 bases unmatched. CDR3 coding DNA: TGTGCCAGCAGCTTGCAGACTAGCGGGAGAGAGACCCAGTACTTC. Translating gives CASSLQTSGRETQYF.

This clonotype appeared a few times. V gene TRBV11-2 combines with J gene TRBJ2-1; D possibly corresponds to TRBD1 (6 bases). V was trimmed by 5 bases and J by 6 bases, leaving 14 bases between them. This CDR3 comprises 14 residues. Germline V gene lookup returns CDR1 SGHAT and CDR2 FQNNGV. CDR3 sequence (DNA): TGTGCCAGCAGCCCTCATCGACAGGCCAATGAGCAGTTCTTC. Amino acid sequence: CASSPHRQANEQFF.

This chain connects TRBV12-3 or TRBV12-4 to TRBJ1-5; 7 bases align to TRBD1. V dropped 6 bases and J dropped 6; count of bases not matched to a gene: 8. This CDR3 is built from 14 residues. This CDR3 is CASSATGEGQPQHF. The CDR3 bases are TGTGCCAGCAGCGCCACAGGGGAGGGTCAGCCCCAGCATTTT.